This T cell receptor beta chain was captured in a study of CD8 T cells in Susac syndrome. Germline V gene lookup returns CDR1 SQVTM and CDR2 ANQGSEA. Trimming removed 3 bases from V and 5 bases from J; junction bases left unmatched: 13. This CDR3 region has 16 residues. It was with random hexamers that 0.5 to 1 ug RNA was reverse transcribed. A single record per CDR3 protein comes from TCRdb applying MiXCR to the immunoSEQ multiplex PCR reads. The sample lists hundreds of thousands of distinct CDR3 sequences; 95% were seen once. The source material was CD4+ T cells from PBMCs. The rearrangement joins TRBV29-1 to TRBJ2-5, with 9 nucleotides matching TRBD2. This sequence originates from a human donor with multiple sclerosis. The CDR3 DNA is TGCAGCGTTGATGGGGATAGCGGGGGAGTAGGGGAGACCCAGTACTTC. This gives the protein CSVDGDSGGVGETQYF.